The next 3 T cell receptor beta chains were all read from a single sample in a study of OX40 agonist ivuxolimab in advanced cancers. Repertoires were generated with immunoSEQ multiplex PCR, while TCRdb's copy carries only in-frame clones and drops some. Among tens of thousands of clones listed, over 75% were seen once. This specimen consisted of CD4+ or CD8+ T cells sorted from blood, obtained in a trial of the OX40 agonist ivuxolimab. These receptors were collected from an adult with an advanced solid tumor such as melanoma, head and neck, liver or kidney cancer.

The genes are TRBV29-1 and TRBJ2-1; D gene unclear. Germline values: CDR1 SQVTM, CDR2 ANQGSEA. V lost 8 bases and J lost 9, with 11 bases in between. The CDR3 spans 10 residues. The CDR3 sequence is CSTLLPEQFF. As DNA, the CDR3 is TGCAGCACCCTTCTTCCTGAGCAGTTCTTC.

CDR3 protein: CSAGTGYGYTF. In DNA, the CDR3 is TGCAGTGCTGGGACAGGCTATGGCTACACCTTC. The V call is TRBV20-1, the J call TRBJ1-2; 8 bases align to TRBD1. Germline loops: CDR1 DFQATT, CDR2 SNEGSKA (reference sequence). This CDR3 region has 11 residues. The ends lost 5 bases at V and 4 bases at J; junction bases unmatched: 0.

The chain links TRBV30 to TRBJ2-1; 10 bases align to TRBD1. This CDR3 comprises 14 residues. Germline trimming cut 4 bases from V and 9 bases from J; bases unmatched to any gene: 9. From germline, CDR1 is GTSNPN and CDR2 SVGIG (reference sequence). This chain's CDR3 is CAWNRDRGYGEQFF. As DNA, the CDR3 is TGTGCCTGGAACCGGGACAGGGGATACGGTGAGCAGTTCTTC. The full variable domain, in which reference TRBV30 and TRBJ2-1 provide the parts outside the CDR3, is SQTIHQWPATLVQPVGSPLSLECTVEGTSNPNLYWYRQAAGRGLQLLFYSVGIGQISSEVPQNLSASRPQDRQFILSSKKLLLSDSGFYLCAWNRDRGYGEQFFGPGTRLTVL.